Listed below are T cell receptor beta chains from one sample, sequenced in a study of shared clonotypes between healthy human individuals. The repertoire was sequenced with immunoSEQ multiplex PCR; TCRdb's copy has only in-frame clones and lacks some. In the table there are about 1.5 million clones, around 98% of which are singletons. Sequencing used naive CD4+ T cells sorted from blood. These receptors all stem from a man younger than 40 in good health. Each CDR3 is given with its conserved first and last residue. D genes are given only for firm matches. Not all rows give a size; the values are once, few, many and, for expanded clones, a class.

DNA,CDR3,size,D,V,J
TGCAGCGGCCTGGGACAGGGGGCCAAAAACATTCAGTACTTC,CSGLGQGAKNIQYF,NA,TRBD1,TRBV29-1,TRBJ2-4
TGTGCCAGCAGTTTAAGGCCGGGGCACTCGAACACCGGGGAGCTGTTTTTT,CASSLRPGHSNTGELFF,NA,NA,TRBV27,TRBJ2-2
TGTGCCAGCAGCGGCTTAGCGGGAGGAATTCAATCCGAGCAGTACTTC,CASSGLAGGIQSEQYF,NA,TRBD2,TRBV5-4,TRBJ2-7
TGTGCCAGCTCACCAACTTCGACCGGACCGGGCGGGGAGCTGTTTTTT,CASSPTSTGPGGELFF,NA,NA,TRBV18,TRBJ2-2
TGTGCCAGCAGCTTAACTAGCGGCTACAATGAGCAGTTCTTC,CASSLTSGYNEQFF,NA,NA,TRBV7-3,TRBJ2-1
TGTGCCAGCAGCTGGGTCGGGTCCCGGGAGCAGTTCTTC,CASSWVGSREQFF,once,NA,TRBV5-8,TRBJ2-1
TGTGCCAGCAGTTTAAAGGGGGTTTTCTACAATGAGCAGTTCTTC,CASSLKGVFYNEQFF,NA,NA,TRBV27,TRBJ2-1
TGTGCCAGCAGCGTAGATGGGGGAGCAGGTTCCTACGAGCAGTACTTC,CASSVDGGAGSYEQYF,NA,NA,TRBV9,TRBJ2-7
TGCGCCAGCAGGCCGAGCGCTGGAGTCCAAGAGACCCAGTACTTC,CASRPSAGVQETQYF,NA,NA,TRBV5-1,TRBJ2-5
TGTGCCAGTAGTATAGCGGCGGGACCTGGGGCCAACGTCCTGACTTTC,CASSIAAGPGANVLTF,NA,NA,TRBV19,TRBJ2-6
TGCGCCAGCAGCGGAGCGCGGGCCGGGGAGCTGTTTTTT,CASSGARAGELFF,NA,NA,TRBV10-1,TRBJ2-2
TGCGCCAGCAGGGACTTCGGCCGCGAGCAGTACTTC,CASRDFGREQYF,NA,NA,TRBV10-2,TRBJ2-7
TGTGCCAGCAGTAGACTTGGCAATGAGCAGTTCTTC,CASSRLGNEQFF,NA,NA,TRBV6-6,TRBJ2-1
TGTGCCAGCAGCCCTACCCCGGAGCCCTACGAGCAGTACTTC,CASSPTPEPYEQYF,NA,NA,TRBV27,TRBJ2-7
TGTGCCAGCAGGGACACTTCTGGGGCCAACGTCCTGACTTTC,CASRDTSGANVLTF,NA,NA,TRBV27,TRBJ2-6
TGTGCCAGCAGTTTTTTGACGTCAGGAGCTGGCTACACCTTC,CASSFLTSGAGYTF,NA,NA,TRBV27,TRBJ1-2
TGCGCCAGCAGCCAAGAAGGACAAACTGGCTACACCTTC,CASSQEGQTGYTF,NA,NA,TRBV4-1,TRBJ1-2
TGCGCCAGCAGCTTGGCGGGGCATGAGCAGTTCTTC,CASSLAGHEQFF,NA,NA,TRBV5-1,TRBJ2-1
TGTGCCAGCAGCTCGGGTCGGGGTTTGAACACCGGGGAGCTGTTTTTT,CASSSGRGLNTGELFF,NA,NA,TRBV7-2,TRBJ2-2
TGTGCCAGCAGTTTAAGTATGGTCGGGGGACGGCAGCCCCAGCATTTT,CASSLSMVGGRQPQHF,NA,NA,TRBV28,TRBJ1-5
TGCGCCAGCAGCTCACCTTCCTACGAGCAGTACTTC,CASSSPSYEQYF,NA,NA,TRBV5-1,TRBJ2-7
TGTGCCAGCAGCACAACCACAGGGCTCCAAGAGACCCAGTACTTC,CASSTTTGLQETQYF,NA,NA,TRBV5-4,TRBJ2-5
TGTGCCAGCAGCGGCGGGGAGAATCTAGGCTACACCTTC,CASSGGENLGYTF,NA,NA,TRBV6-1,TRBJ1-2
TGTGCCAGCTCACCAGACGGGGAAGGCTACACCTTC,CASSPDGEGYTF,NA,NA,TRBV18,TRBJ1-2
TGTGCCAGCACCCAGAAGATCAATACGCAGTATTTT,CASTQKINTQYF,NA,NA,TRBV6-1,TRBJ2-3
TGTGCCAGCAGCTTGGGGGGGACAGGGCTCTACGAGCAGTACTTC,CASSLGGTGLYEQYF,NA,TRBD1,TRBV5-4,TRBJ2-7
TGTGCCAGCTCACCAATGCCGATAAGCTCTGGGGCCAACGTCCTGACTTTC,CASSPMPISSGANVLTF,NA,NA,TRBV18,TRBJ2-6
TGCAGTGCTAGAGCGGGTACTGAAGCTTTCTTT,CSARAGTEAFF,NA,NA,TRBV20-1,TRBJ1-1
TGTGCCAGCAGCCCCCTTTTTAAACGCGGCGAGCAGTACTTC,CASSPLFKRGEQYF,NA,NA,TRBV11-2,TRBJ2-7
TGTGCCAGCACCGAAAGGGGGCTAGCGGGTCTCGCGAACACCGGGGAGCTGTTTTTT,CASTERGLAGLANTGELFF,NA,NA,TRBV2,TRBJ2-2